This T cell receptor beta chain was sequenced for a study of patients and donors after allogeneic stem cell transplantation (TCRdb year 2020). The library was obtained by RT-PCR. The listed sequencing device is NextSeq 550. TCRdb reprocessing: public reads trimmed at Q25 with fastp, clones called with MiXCR, in-frame beta chains kept. Duplicate CDR3 protein sequences are folded into a single record with the most common DNA and genes. The sample data list roughly 960,000 distinct CDR3 sequences, and roughly 18% of these were observed just once. The top ten constitute around 6% of the sample. This clonotype has just a few counts. Its antigen remains unidentified. Base qualities are missing; no much larger clone stands one base away. The germline V end is reduced by 4 bases and the J end by 3 bases; junction bases left unmatched: 18. For CDR1 and CDR2, the germline V gene lists SGHRS and YFSETQ. From its cysteine to its phenylalanine, the CDR3 spans 19 amino acids. The entry retains the CDR3 DNA only, 57 bases that are in frame from base 1.

This clonotype was obtained from a human donor who was either an allogeneic HSCT recipient or a stem cell or donor lymphocyte infusion donor (not recorded which). It is not recorded whose cells these are; they may come from a transplant donor. In this chain, TRBV5-1 is recombined with TRBJ2-1; 8 nucleotides in the junction match TRBD1. Sequenced input: blood, either unsorted or a sorted T cell fraction (not recorded which). CDR3 reads: CASSTGTGITTGLYNEQFF. The nucleotide sequence is TGCGCCAGCAGCACCGGGACAGGCATAACTACGGGGCTCTACAATGAGCAGTTCTTC.